The clone carrying this TCR beta chain was seen more than once but under ten times. Its antigen is unidentified. The CDR3 is 13 amino acids. In germline, CDR1 is SGHNT, CDR2 YYREEE (reference sequence). V lost 0 bases and J 4 bases, leaving 7 bases between the germline ends. Together with CD45RO+ cells, CCR7-negative CD45RA+ TemRA cells were included in CD8 memory. These data are taken from a study of shared clonotypes between healthy human individuals. Assay used: immunoSEQ multiplex PCR; TCRdb lists only in-frame clones, some missing. The table records about 380,000 clones, approximately 96% of them present only once. General study findings and limits: Several donors had about 5% of their naive CD4 clonotypes in common.

The sequence derives from a man between 25 and 39 years old in good health. The chain carries TRBV5-4 and TRBJ1-2; a possible D gene is TRBD1 (6 bases). Sequenced: memory CD8+ T cells sorted from blood. Subset indicated: CD45RO+ cells pooled with CCR7-negative TemRA cells. DNA of the CDR3: TGTGCCAGCAGCTTGGACAGGGCCTATGGCTACACCTTC. Translation: CASSLDRAYGYTF.